Listed here are 21 T cell receptor beta chains from one sample, sequenced in a study of blood T cell repertoires in COVID-19 (dated by TCRdb to 2019 to 2021). Library prep was done by the immunoSEQ multiplex PCR assay. TCRdb obtained this table from immuneACCESS and retained in-frame rearrangements with V and J assigned. These tables miss some clones; where compared with another copy, unresolved V genes account for less than half of the shortfall, and the remainder is unexplained. The sample includes hundreds of thousands of clones, with about 87% observed a single time. The ten top clones hold more than 1% of the sample. The sample taken for sequencing was PBMCs or T cells enriched from blood (not recorded which). The receptor set was obtained from a woman aged 40-49 years with acute COVID-19.

The chain carries TRBV7-9 and TRBJ2-5; D might be TRBD2 (6 bases). Germline-derived CDR1 and CDR2 are SEHNR and FQNEAQ (reference sequence). Trimming cost V 1 base and J 1 base, with 13 bases left between them. This CDR3 contains 16 residues. CDR3 sequence: CASSLGAGGSQETQYF. Written as DNA, the CDR3 is TGTGCCAGCAGCTTAGGGGCCGGGGGTAGCCAAGAGACCCAGTACTTC.

CDR3 amino acids: CASSQGRTGVYGYTF. CDR3 bases: TGCGCCAGCAGCCAAGGAAGGACAGGGGTTTATGGCTACACCTTC. The V and J genes are TRBV4-3 and TRBJ1-2, with 9 bases fitting TRBD1. V shed 1 base and J 5 bases; nucleotides not matched to a gene: 5. Per germline, CDR1 LGHNA and CDR2 YSLEER. The CDR3 has 15 amino acids.

The chain couples TRBV6-5 to TRBJ1-3, with 8 positions matching TRBD1. The CDR3 contains 15 residues. After removal of 6 bases from V and 1 base from J, the junction contained 5 bases not matched to a gene. Germline values: CDR1 MNHEY, CDR2 SVGAGI. The CDR3 spells CASSTDRGSGNTIYF. The DNA of the CDR3 is TGTGCCAGCAGCACCGACAGGGGTTCTGGAAACACCATATATTTT.

This chain uses TRBV28 with TRBJ2-4, with 9 bases identical to TRBD1. The V segment lost 5 bases and the J segment 2 bases; nucleotides outside the gene matches: 7. This CDR3 is 16 amino acids long. Germline lookup yields CDR1 MDHEN and CDR2 SYDVKM. The CDR3 loop is CASSPPGTGSKNIQYF. As DNA, the CDR3 is TGTGCCAGCAGTCCCCCCGGGACAGGGTCCAAAAACATTCAGTACTTC.

This clone was found a few times. The rearrangement uses TRBV9 and TRBJ2-3; D is possibly TRBD2 (6 bases). The germline CDR1 and CDR2 sequences are SGDLS and YYNGEE. CDR3 length equals 15 residues. Trimming stripped 0 bases from V and 1 base from J, with 9 bases between. The CDR3 here is CASSVGPSGTDTQYF. The CDR3 region has the DNA TGTGCCAGCAGCGTAGGCCCTAGCGGCACAGATACGCAGTATTTT.

This sequence joins TRBV3-1 (or the pseudogene TRBV3-2) and TRBJ1-1, with 10 bases that match TRBD1. The CDR3 length is 14 residues. Per the germline V gene, CDR1 is LGHDT and CDR2 is YNNKEL (reference sequence). The J segment lost 4 bases and the V segment lost 7 bases, leaving 6 bases of the junction unmatched. The CDR3, as DNA: TGTGCCAGCAAGGACAGGGGGTTGTTCACTGAAGCTTTCTTT. This sequence encodes CASKDRGLFTEAFF.

The J gene is TRBJ2-7, the V gene TRBV5-1; unclear D gene. V lost 0 bases and J 1 base, leaving 8 bases between the germline ends. The CDR3 consists of 14 residues. In germline, CDR1 is SGHRS, CDR2 YFSETQ. CDR3 sequence: CASSLGAGSYEQYF. CDR3 DNA sequence: TGCGCCAGCAGCTTGGGGGCTGGGTCCTACGAGCAGTACTTC.

This rearrangement joins TRBV19 to TRBJ2-1; possibly TRBD1 for D (5 bases). The CDR3 loop spans 14 amino acids. The V end lost 4 bases, the J end lost 4 bases, and 11 bases lay between the germline ends. Germline-derived CDR1 and CDR2 are LNHDA and SQIVND (reference sequence). The CDR3 loop reads CASSRPGHYNEQFF. In DNA form, the CDR3 reads TGTGCCAGTAGTAGGCCAGGACATTACAATGAGCAGTTCTTC.

The chain uses TRBV7-9 and TRBJ1-3; maybe TRBD1 (6 bases). Germline CDR1 and CDR2: SEHNR and FQNEAQ (reference sequence). V lost 4 bases to trimming and J lost 7 bases, with 8 bases between them. This CDR3 is built from 12 residues. The CDR3 here is CASSSGVNTIYF. The CDR3 DNA follows: TGTGCCAGCAGCTCAGGGGTCAACACCATATATTTT.

The rearrangement links TRBV28 to TRBJ2-7; D unresolved. Germline values: CDR1 MDHEN, CDR2 SYDVKM. Trimming took off 1 base at V and 4 bases at J, with 5 bases between the two ends. The CDR3 extends over 12 amino acids. The CDR3 nucleotides read TGTGCCAGCAGTTTATACTTGTACGAGCAGTACTTC. Translated: CASSLYLYEQYF.

The chain carries TRBV5-1 and TRBJ2-1; possible D gene TRBD2, 6 bases. CDR1 is SGHRS, CDR2 YFSETQ, per germline. The CDR3 consists of 13 residues. V was shortened by 4 bases and J by 10 bases, with 15 bases between the two germline ends. CDR3 sequence reads: CASSERLVGEQFF. In DNA, the CDR3 is TGCGCCAGCAGCGAAAGACTAGTTGGCGAGCAGTTCTTC.

This clone appeared a single time. The same CDR3 arises from other DNA sequences in this sample as well. The V and J genes are TRBV3-1 (or the pseudogene TRBV3-2) and TRBJ2-7; D is undetermined. Germline lookup yields CDR1 LGHDT and CDR2 YNNKEL (reference sequence). CDR3 length: 12 residues. Between the trimmed V and J ends, which lost 0 bases and 4 bases, there was a span of 4 bases. The CDR3 reads CASSQDTYEQYF. The CDR3 nucleotides read TGTGCCAGCAGCCAAGACACTTACGAGCAGTACTTC.

V and J are TRBV7-9 and TRBJ1-1, with D possibly matching TRBD1 (5 bases). This CDR3 contains 15 residues. Germline loops: CDR1 SEHNR, CDR2 FQNEAQ (reference sequence). V lost 5 bases and J lost 3, with 16 bases in between. The CDR3 loop is CASSPIRGLDTEAFF. CDR3 nucleotide sequence: TGTGCCAGCAGCCCGATAAGGGGCTTGGACACTGAAGCTTTCTTT.

The chain links TRBV10-3 to TRBJ2-1; maybe TRBD2 (5 bases). The germline V and J ends were trimmed by 4 bases and 10 bases, with 20 bases remaining between them. This CDR3 region has 15 residues. CDR1 and CDR2 (germline): ENHRY, SYGVKD. Written as DNA, the CDR3 is TGTGCCATCAGTGGGGATAGTAGCGCCGTCGGCGAGCAGTTCTTC. Translated, it gives CAISGDSSAVGEQFF.

The V call is TRBV5-1, the J call TRBJ1-1, with 12 bases aligning to TRBD1. Germline loops: CDR1 SGHRS, CDR2 YFSETQ. This CDR3 comprises 16 residues. The J segment lost 2 bases and the V segment lost 1 base, leaving 3 bases of the junction unmatched. In DNA form, the CDR3 reads TGCGCCAGCAGCTTGCAAGGGACAGGGGGCAACACTGAAGCTTTCTTT. Translating gives CASSLQGTGGNTEAFF.

The chain is built from TRBV5-6 and TRBJ2-7, with TRBD2 identical over 7 bases. The germline CDR1 and CDR2 sequences are SGHDT and YYEEEE. V lost 4 bases to trimming and J lost 2 bases; unmatched junction nucleotides: 15. The CDR3 is made up of 17 amino acids. The CDR3 reads CASSLYRGVIGTYEQYF. The CDR3 DNA sequence: TGTGCCAGCAGCCTCTATCGGGGGGTTATCGGAACCTACGAGCAGTACTTC.

The V and J genes are TRBV5-1 and TRBJ2-7; 12 bases map to TRBD2. CDR1 is SGHRS, CDR2 YFSETQ, per germline. CDR3 length: 15 residues. J lost 5 bases, V lost 4 bases, and 7 bases had no gene match. CDR3 region: CASSETSGRGDEQYF. Here the CDR3 DNA reads TGCGCCAGCAGCGAGACTAGCGGGAGAGGTGACGAGCAGTACTTC.

This clone appeared once. The chain links TRBV10-3 to TRBJ1-2; 7 nucleotides align to TRBD1. This CDR3 spans 14 amino acids. V lost 2 bases and J lost 6; bases outside the gene matches: 6. Germline V gives CDR1 ENHRY, CDR2 SYGVKD. The CDR3 bases are TGTGCCATCAGTGAGGTCGAAGGGGGCAATGGCTACACCTTC. Encoded protein: CAISEVEGGNGYTF.

The chain combines TRBV7-9 with TRBJ2-5; D may be TRBD1 (6 bases). The CDR3 spans 14 residues. Germline V gene sequence: CDR1 SEHNR, CDR2 FQNEAQ (reference sequence). With 5 bases removed from V and 1 base from J, the gap between germline ends came to 11 bases. The CDR3: CASSPWDTQETQYF. CDR3 nucleotides: TGTGCCAGCAGCCCCTGGGACACCCAAGAGACCCAGTACTTC. The full variable domain, with the rest looked up from reference TRBV7-9 and TRBJ2-5, is DTGVSQNPRHKITKRGQNVTFRCDPISEHNRLYWYRQTLGQGPEFLTYFQNEAQLEKSRLLSDRFSAERPKGSFSTLEIQRTEQGDSAMYLCASSPWDTQETQYFGPGTRLLVL.

The chain joins TRBV30 to TRBJ1-4, with 7 bases matching TRBD1. V lost 1 base and J lost 14; bases outside the gene matches: 4. CDR1 is GTSNPN, CDR2 SVGIG, per germline (reference sequence). CDR3 length: 11 amino acids. This chain's CDR3 is CAWSEQGNLFF. The CDR3 DNA sequence: TGTGCCTGGAGTGAACAGGGGAATCTGTTTTTT.

V gene TRBV21-1 combines with J gene TRBJ1-3. TRBV21-1 is annotated as a pseudogene. The CDR3 length is 17 residues. CDR3 residues: CASSKAPLPISGNTIYF. CDR3 nucleotide sequence: TGTGCCAGCAGCAAAGCCCCACTGCCGATCTCTGGAAACACCATATATTTT.